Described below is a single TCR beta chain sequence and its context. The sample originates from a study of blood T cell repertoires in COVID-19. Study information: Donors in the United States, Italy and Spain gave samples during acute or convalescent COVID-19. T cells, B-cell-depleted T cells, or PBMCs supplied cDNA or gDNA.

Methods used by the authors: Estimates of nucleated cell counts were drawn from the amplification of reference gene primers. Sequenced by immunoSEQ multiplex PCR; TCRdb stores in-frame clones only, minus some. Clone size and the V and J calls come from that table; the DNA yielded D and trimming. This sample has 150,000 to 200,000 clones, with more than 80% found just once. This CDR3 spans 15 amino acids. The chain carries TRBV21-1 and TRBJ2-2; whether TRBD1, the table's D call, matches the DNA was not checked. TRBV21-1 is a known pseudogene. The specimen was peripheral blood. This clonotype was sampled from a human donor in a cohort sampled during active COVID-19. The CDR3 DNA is TGTGCCAGCAGCAATAGGCAGGGTCACACCGGGGAGCTGTTTTTT. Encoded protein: CASSNRQGHTGELFF.